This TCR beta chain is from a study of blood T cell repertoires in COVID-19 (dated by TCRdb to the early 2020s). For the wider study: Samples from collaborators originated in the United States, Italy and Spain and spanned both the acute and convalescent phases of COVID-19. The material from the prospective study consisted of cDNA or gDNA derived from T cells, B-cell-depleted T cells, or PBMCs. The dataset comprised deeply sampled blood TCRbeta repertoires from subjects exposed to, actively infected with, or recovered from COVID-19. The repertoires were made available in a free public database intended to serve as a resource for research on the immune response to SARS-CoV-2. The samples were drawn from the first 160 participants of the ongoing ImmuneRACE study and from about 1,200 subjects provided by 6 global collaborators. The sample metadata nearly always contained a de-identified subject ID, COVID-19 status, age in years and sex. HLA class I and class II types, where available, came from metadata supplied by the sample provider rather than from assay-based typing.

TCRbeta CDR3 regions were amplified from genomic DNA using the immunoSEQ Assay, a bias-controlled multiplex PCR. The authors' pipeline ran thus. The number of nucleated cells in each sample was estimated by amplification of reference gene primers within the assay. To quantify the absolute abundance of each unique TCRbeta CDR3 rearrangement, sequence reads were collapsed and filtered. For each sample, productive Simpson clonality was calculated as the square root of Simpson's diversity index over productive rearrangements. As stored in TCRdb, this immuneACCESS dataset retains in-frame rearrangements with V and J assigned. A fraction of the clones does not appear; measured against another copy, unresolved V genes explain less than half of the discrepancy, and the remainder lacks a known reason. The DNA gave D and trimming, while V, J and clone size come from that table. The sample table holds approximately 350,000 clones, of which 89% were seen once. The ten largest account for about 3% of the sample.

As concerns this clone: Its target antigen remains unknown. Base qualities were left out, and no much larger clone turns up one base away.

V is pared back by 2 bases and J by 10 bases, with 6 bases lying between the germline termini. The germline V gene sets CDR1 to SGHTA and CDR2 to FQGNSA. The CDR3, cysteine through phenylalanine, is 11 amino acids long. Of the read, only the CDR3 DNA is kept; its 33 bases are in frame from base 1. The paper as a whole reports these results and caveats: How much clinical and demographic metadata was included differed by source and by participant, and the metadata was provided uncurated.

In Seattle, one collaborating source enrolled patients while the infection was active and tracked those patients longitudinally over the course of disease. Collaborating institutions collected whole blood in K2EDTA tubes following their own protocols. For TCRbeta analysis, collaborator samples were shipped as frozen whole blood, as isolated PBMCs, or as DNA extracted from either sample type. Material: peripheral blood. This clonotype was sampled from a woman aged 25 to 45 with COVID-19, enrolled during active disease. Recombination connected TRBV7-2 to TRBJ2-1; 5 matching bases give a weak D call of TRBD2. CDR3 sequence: CASSLLAEQFF. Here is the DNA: TGTGCCAGCAGCTTATTAGCGGAGCAGTTCTTC.